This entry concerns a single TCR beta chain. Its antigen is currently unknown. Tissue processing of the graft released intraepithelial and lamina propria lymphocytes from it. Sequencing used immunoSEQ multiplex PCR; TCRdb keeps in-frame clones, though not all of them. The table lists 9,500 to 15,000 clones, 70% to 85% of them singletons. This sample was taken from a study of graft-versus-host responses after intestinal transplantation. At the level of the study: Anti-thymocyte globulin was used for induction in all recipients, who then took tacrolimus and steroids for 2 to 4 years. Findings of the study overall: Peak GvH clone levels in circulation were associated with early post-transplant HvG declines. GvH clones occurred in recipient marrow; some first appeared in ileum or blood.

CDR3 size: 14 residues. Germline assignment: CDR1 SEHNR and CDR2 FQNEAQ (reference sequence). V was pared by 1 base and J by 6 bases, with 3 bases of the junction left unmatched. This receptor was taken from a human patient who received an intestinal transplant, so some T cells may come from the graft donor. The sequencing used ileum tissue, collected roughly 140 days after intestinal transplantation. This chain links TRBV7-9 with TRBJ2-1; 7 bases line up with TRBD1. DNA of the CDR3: TGTGCCAGCAGCTTAGACAGGGGTGGCAATGAGCAGTTCTTC. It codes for CASSLDRGGNEQFF.